One sample yielded the 3 T cell receptor beta chains listed below, sequenced in a study of blood T cell repertoires in COVID-19. Profiled with immunoSEQ multiplex PCR; TCRdb holds only in-frame clones, not every one. The data contain a few hundred thousand clones, over 70% of them singletons. The sample was peripheral blood. Receptors originate from a woman in her 70s with COVID-19, enrolled during active disease.

The J gene is TRBJ1-6, the V gene TRBV18; 10 nucleotides align to TRBD1. J lost 7 bases, V lost 4 bases, and 10 bases had no gene match. The germline V gene encodes CDR1 KGHSH and CDR2 LQKENI. The CDR3 is 17 residues long. This CDR3 reads CASSLSHPGQGNSPLHF. As DNA, the CDR3 is TGTGCCAGCTCACTTTCTCATCCGGGACAGGGGAATTCACCCCTCCACTTT.

The J gene is TRBJ2-7, the V gene TRBV4-1, with D tentatively TRBD2 (6 bases). This CDR3 is 14 amino acids long. V lost 8 bases to trimming and J lost 7 bases, with 21 bases between them. The germline V gene has CDR1 MGHRA and CDR2 YSYEKL. For the CDR3, the DNA is TGCGCCAGCGGAGAAGGAGGGGCGTCGGGGGAGCAGTACTTC. Translating it yields CASGEGGASGEQYF.

The chain combines TRBV28 with TRBJ1-1, with TRBD1 matching over 8 bases. The CDR3 has 13 amino acids. CDR1 and CDR2 (germline): MDHEN, SYDVKM. J gave up 2 bases and V 7 bases, and 3 bases lay outside the gene matches. The CDR3 sequence: CASIGQGNTEAFF. The DNA for the CDR3 is TGTGCCAGCATAGGACAGGGAAACACTGAAGCTTTCTTT.